The subject of this entry is one T cell receptor beta chain. The antigen remains undetermined. The data were taken from a study of OX40 agonist ivuxolimab in advanced cancers. Looking at the study overall: Dose-escalation patients suffered from hepatocellular carcinoma, melanoma, renal cell or head and neck cancer. Whole-study results and caveats: In general, CD8+ T cells held more expanded clones than CD4+ did, on average.

Clones were sequenced by immunoSEQ multiplex PCR, and TCRdb holds only the in-frame ones, with some missing. This sample has fewer than 50,000 clones, with 80% to 90% found just once. V shed 4 bases and J 0 bases; nucleotides not matched to a gene: 8. CDR3 length: 17 residues. The germline V gene encodes CDR1 LNHDA and CDR2 SQIVND (reference sequence). The clonotype comes from an adult with an advanced solid tumor such as melanoma, head and neck, liver or kidney cancer. Sequences were derived from CD4+ or CD8+ T cells sorted from blood, sampled in a trial of the OX40 agonist ivuxolimab. This chain connects TRBV19 to TRBJ2-3, with 9 bases identical to TRBD2. CDR3 nucleotides: TGTGCCAGTAGTAGGAGAGGTCTAGCGGGAAGCACAGATACGCAGTATTTT. Its translation: CASSRRGLAGSTDTQYF.